Listed below are T cell receptor beta chains from one sample, sequenced in a study of radiotherapy plus CTLA-4 blockade in lung cancer. Assay: immunoSEQ multiplex PCR; the TCRdb copy retains only in-frame clones and omits some. The repertoire includes approximately 99,000 clones, about 91% of them detected once, and 4.5% to 6% sits in the top ten. The material sequenced was peripheral blood, taken from a patient treated with radiotherapy plus ipilimumab. Source of these receptors: a human donor with non-small cell lung cancer that progressed on radiotherapy plus ipilimumab. CDR3s include the opening cysteine and the closing phenylalanine or tryptophan. A D gene is named only where the DNA matches it firmly. For some rows the clone size is stated as once, few or many, or as a class when expanded; others skip it.

v_call: TRBV5-1; d_call: .; j_call: TRBJ2-7; clone_size: .; cdr3_aa: CASSMTLSSYEQYF; cdr3_nt: TGCGCCAGCAGCATGACCCTAAGCTCCTACGAGCAGTACTTC
v_call: TRBV27; d_call: .; j_call: TRBJ1-1; clone_size: .; cdr3_aa: CASRPLGAGGTEAFF; cdr3_nt: TGTGCCAGCAGACCTCTGGGGGCTGGCGGCACTGAAGCTTTCTTT
v_call: TRBV5-1; d_call: TRBD1; j_call: TRBJ2-7; clone_size: .; cdr3_aa: CASSLTGGAYYEQYF; cdr3_nt: TGCGCCAGCAGCTTGACAGGGGGCGCCTATTACGAGCAGTACTTC
v_call: TRBV7-9; d_call: TRBD2; j_call: TRBJ2-7; clone_size: once; cdr3_aa: CASSPRLAGEDEQYF; cdr3_nt: TGTGCCAGCAGCCCCAGACTAGCGGGAGAGGACGAGCAGTACTTC
v_call: TRBV7-2; d_call: TRBD2; j_call: TRBJ2-7; clone_size: .; cdr3_aa: CASSTLAGVDEQYF; cdr3_nt: TGTGCCAGCAGCACACTGGCGGGAGTGGACGAGCAGTACTTC
v_call: TRBV6-5; d_call: TRBD1; j_call: TRBJ1-4; clone_size: .; cdr3_aa: CASSRGTGGKLFF; cdr3_nt: TGTGCCAGCAGCCGAGGGACAGGGGGTAAACTGTTTTTT
v_call: TRBV18; d_call: .; j_call: TRBJ2-7; clone_size: few; cdr3_aa: CASSPVPRYEQYF; cdr3_nt: TGTGCCAGCTCACCAGTTCCCCGCTACGAGCAGTACTTC
v_call: TRBV6-1; d_call: .; j_call: TRBJ2-2; clone_size: .; cdr3_aa: CASARGANTGELFF; cdr3_nt: TGTGCCAGCGCCAGGGGAGCGAACACCGGGGAGCTGTTTTTT
v_call: TRBV2; d_call: .; j_call: TRBJ2-7; clone_size: .; cdr3_aa: CASSVGDPFSYEQYF; cdr3_nt: TGTGCCAGCAGTGTCGGGGATCCATTCTCCTACGAGCAGTACTTC
v_call: TRBV27; d_call: TRBD1; j_call: TRBJ1-2; clone_size: few; cdr3_aa: CASSELGGAGGYTF; cdr3_nt: TGTGCCAGCAGTGAACTAGGGGGCGCGGGTGGCTACACCTTC
v_call: TRBV9; d_call: .; j_call: TRBJ1-2; clone_size: .; cdr3_aa: CASSLTGTLGSGYTF; cdr3_nt: TGTGCCAGCAGCCTAACGGGGACCTTGGGGTCTGGCTACACCTTC
v_call: TRBV5-1; d_call: .; j_call: TRBJ2-3; clone_size: .; cdr3_aa: CASSLEGRTDTQYF; cdr3_nt: TGCGCCAGCAGCTTGGAAGGGCGCACAGATACGCAGTATTTT
v_call: TRBV11-2; d_call: .; j_call: TRBJ1-1; clone_size: .; cdr3_aa: CASSLPPAGPNTEAFF; cdr3_nt: TGTGCCAGCAGCTTACCGCCCGCAGGGCCGAACACTGAAGCTTTCTTT
v_call: TRBV23-1; d_call: .; j_call: TRBJ1-5; clone_size: few; cdr3_aa: CASSQSGEGDQPQHF; cdr3_nt: TGCGCCAGCAGTCAATCCGGGGAAGGGGATCAGCCCCAGCATTTT
v_call: TRBV18; d_call: .; j_call: TRBJ1-1; clone_size: .; cdr3_aa: CASSRGPEYTEAFF; cdr3_nt: TGTGCCAGCTCACGAGGGCCCGAATACACTGAAGCTTTCTTT
v_call: TRBV11-1; d_call: .; j_call: TRBJ2-1; clone_size: .; cdr3_aa: CASSWRDSYNEQFF; cdr3_nt: TGTGCCAGCAGCTGGCGGGATTCCTACAATGAGCAGTTCTTC
v_call: TRBV5-1; d_call: .; j_call: TRBJ1-1; clone_size: .; cdr3_aa: CASSTDGAGGEAFF; cdr3_nt: TGCGCCAGCAGCACGGACGGGGCTGGGGGTGAAGCTTTCTTT
v_call: TRBV9; d_call: .; j_call: TRBJ2-5; clone_size: .; cdr3_aa: CASSERSRVQETQYF; cdr3_nt: TGTGCCAGCAGCGAGCGGAGTAGGGTCCAAGAGACCCAGTACTTC
v_call: TRBV18; d_call: .; j_call: TRBJ1-2; clone_size: .; cdr3_aa: CASSPLVTGYGYTF; cdr3_nt: TGTGCCAGCTCACCACTTGTCACGGGCTATGGCTACACCTTC
v_call: TRBV5-1; d_call: TRBD2; j_call: TRBJ2-1; clone_size: .; cdr3_aa: CASSMGLAGLMGREFF; cdr3_nt: TGCGCCAGCAGCATGGGACTAGCGGGACTCATGGGGCGGGAGTTCTTC
v_call: TRBV2; d_call: .; j_call: TRBJ2-1; clone_size: .; cdr3_aa: CASSSRGSSYNEQFF; cdr3_nt: TGTGCCAGCTCAAGTAGGGGAAGCTCCTACAATGAGCAGTTCTTC
v_call: TRBV5-1; d_call: TRBD1; j_call: TRBJ2-5; clone_size: .; cdr3_aa: CASRYLTGRLETQYF; cdr3_nt: TGCGCCAGCAGGTACCTGACAGGGCGATTGGAGACCCAGTACTTC
v_call: TRBV6-6; d_call: .; j_call: TRBJ1-1; clone_size: .; cdr3_aa: CALAGLNTEAFF; cdr3_nt: TGTGCCCTCGCCGGGCTGAACACTGAAGCTTTCTTT
v_call: TRBV19; d_call: TRBD1; j_call: TRBJ2-7; clone_size: .; cdr3_aa: CASSPRGDRGPLTYEQYF; cdr3_nt: TGTGCCAGTAGTCCCCGCGGGGACAGGGGTCCTCTTACCTACGAGCAGTACTTC
v_call: TRBV21-1; d_call: .; j_call: TRBJ2-7; clone_size: .; cdr3_aa: CASSPLVPYEQYF; cdr3_nt: TGTGCCAGCAGCCCCCTGGTCCCTTACGAGCAGTACTTC
v_call: TRBV5-1; d_call: .; j_call: TRBJ2-3; clone_size: .; cdr3_aa: CASSWGDRTTTDTQYF; cdr3_nt: TGCGCCAGCAGCTGGGGGGACAGAACTACCACAGATACGCAGTATTTT
v_call: TRBV2; d_call: TRBD1; j_call: TRBJ1-1; clone_size: .; cdr3_aa: CASRRTGGEEAFF; cdr3_nt: TGTGCCAGCAGGCGGACAGGGGGTGAGGAAGCTTTCTTT
v_call: TRBV5-8; d_call: TRBD1; j_call: TRBJ2-1; clone_size: .; cdr3_aa: CASSLRGQVYNEQFF; cdr3_nt: TGTGCCAGCAGCTTGAGGGGACAGGTATACAATGAGCAGTTCTTC
v_call: TRBV19; d_call: TRBD2; j_call: TRBJ2-3; clone_size: .; cdr3_aa: CASRGSGSGSAQYF; cdr3_nt: TGTGCCAGTAGGGGAAGCGGGAGCGGGTCGGCGCAGTATTTT
v_call: TRBV30; d_call: .; j_call: TRBJ2-2; clone_size: .; cdr3_aa: CAWTNGNTGELFF; cdr3_nt: TGTGCCTGGACGAACGGTAACACCGGGGAGCTGTTTTTT
v_call: TRBV18; d_call: .; j_call: TRBJ2-7; clone_size: once; cdr3_aa: CASSPWDKEEQYF; cdr3_nt: TGTGCCAGCTCACCATGGGACAAAGAAGAGCAGTACTTC
v_call: TRBV7-8; d_call: .; j_call: TRBJ1-1; clone_size: .; cdr3_aa: CASSLRGWEAFF; cdr3_nt: TGTGCCAGCAGCTTGCGAGGGTGGGAAGCTTTCTTT
v_call: TRBV30; d_call: TRBD2; j_call: TRBJ2-3; clone_size: .; cdr3_aa: CAWSLAGDVTDTQYF; cdr3_nt: TGTGCCTGGAGTCTTGCGGGAGACGTCACAGATACGCAGTATTTT
v_call: TRBV19; d_call: .; j_call: TRBJ2-7; clone_size: few; cdr3_aa: CASSAALGYEQYF; cdr3_nt: TGTGCCAGTAGTGCGGCCCTTGGGTACGAGCAGTACTTC